These 11 T cell receptor beta chains were sequenced from one sample in a study of T cells in localized non-small cell lung cancer. Method: immunoSEQ multiplex PCR; TCRdb's copy keeps in-frame clones and lacks some. The data hold about 14,000 clones, with approximately 30% observed a single time. Sequencing used lung tumor tissue, obtained before any cancer treatment. The receptors come from a female donor over 55 with stage I lung adenocarcinoma.

This clone was recorded a few times. The rearrangement joins TRBV11-3 to TRBJ1-1; D might be TRBD1 (6 bases). The CDR3 extends over 15 amino acids. Trimming pared 3 bases from V and 5 bases from J, leaving 16 bases between. Germline loops: CDR1 SGHNT, CDR2 YENEEA. Here the CDR3 reads CASSFGSPRGTEAFF. DNA of the CDR3: TGTGCCAGCAGCTTTGGCAGTCCAAGGGGGACTGAAGCTTTCTTT.

This clone was counted only a few times. This chain joins TRBV6-8 and TRBJ2-7; D gene unclear. V shed 0 bases and J shed 2 bases, with 8 bases lying between them. There are 14 residues in the CDR3. Germline V gives CDR1 MNHGY, CDR2 SAAAGT. The CDR3 nucleotides are TGTGCCAGCAGTTACTCGGGTTCTACCTACGAGCAGTACTTC. Its protein product is CASSYSGSTYEQYF.

V gene TRBV19 combines with J gene TRBJ1-4, with D perhaps matching TRBD1 (6 bases). Deletions cut 6 bases from V and 6 bases from J, with 17 bases between. Looked up from germline, CDR1 is LNHDA and CDR2 is SQIVND (reference sequence). CDR3 length: 15 amino acids. The CDR3: CASRTWMGADEKLFF. CDR3 bases: TGTGCCAGTAGAACTTGGATGGGGGCAGATGAAAAACTGTTTTTT.

The table lists this clone with a few counts. The gene calls are TRBV11-3 and TRBJ2-6; D may be TRBD1 or TRBD2 (7 bases each). The germline gives CDR1 SGHNT, CDR2 YENEEA. Trimming stripped 5 bases from V and 1 base from J, with 15 bases between. The CDR3 is 17 residues long. The CDR3 sequence: CASSRGGGLSGANVLTF. CDR3 DNA sequence: TGTGCCAGCAGCCGGGGAGGGGGCCTGTCTGGGGCCAACGTCCTGACTTTC.

The chain recombines TRBV9 with TRBJ1-2, with no clear D. CDR1 SGDLS and CDR2 YYNGEE come from the germline V gene. Deletions cut 0 bases from V and 2 bases from J, with 5 bases between. The CDR3 has 13 amino acids. The CDR3 protein is CASSVAQNYGYTF. The CDR3 region has the DNA TGTGCCAGCAGCGTAGCCCAGAACTATGGCTACACCTTC.

The chain joins TRBV11-3 to TRBJ2-3; 10 bases are a match to TRBD2. J gave up 4 bases and V 3 bases, and 7 bases lay outside the gene matches. The germline V gene encodes CDR1 SGHNT and CDR2 YENEEA. The CDR3 is 16 residues long. The CDR3, as DNA: TGTGCCAGCAGCTTCCCTCAAGCGGGGGGGCCAGATACGCAGTATTTT. Translation gives CASSFPQAGGPDTQYF.

This clone was seen many times. The chain employs TRBV11-3 and TRBJ1-1, with D maybe TRBD1 (5 bases). V gave up 4 bases and J gave up 0 bases, with 9 bases separating them. The germline V gene has CDR1 SGHNT and CDR2 YENEEA. This CDR3 is 14 amino acids long. CDR3 sequence: CASSSGTVNTEAFF. In nucleotides, the CDR3 is TGTGCCAGCAGCTCCGGGACGGTGAACACTGAAGCTTTCTTT.

This clone appeared many times. The chain joins TRBV11-3 to TRBJ1-1; D unclear. There are 15 residues in the CDR3. Germline assignment: CDR1 SGHNT and CDR2 YENEEA. V was trimmed by 5 bases and J by 5 bases, leaving 18 bases between them. Written as DNA, the CDR3 is TGTGCCAGCAGCCCGACCGGTACGAGGCAAACTGAAGCTTTCTTT. Protein product: CASSPTGTRQTEAFF.

This clone has only a few counts. In the same sample, other DNA sequences code for this CDR3. The chain joins TRBV30 to TRBJ2-5; 7 nucleotides match TRBD1. After removal of 0 bases from V and 4 bases from J, the junction contained 2 bases not matched to a gene. Germline values: CDR1 GTSNPN, CDR2 SVGIG (reference sequence). There are 13 residues in the CDR3. The CDR3 spells CAWSVGDRETQYF. The CDR3 DNA follows: TGTGCCTGGAGTGTTGGGGACAGAGAGACCCAGTACTTC. Full variable domain (rest looked up from reference TRBV30 and TRBJ2-5): SQTIHQWPATLVQPVGSPLSLECTVEGTSNPNLYWYRQAAGRGLQLLFYSVGIGQISSEVPQNLSASRPQDRQFILSSKKLLLSDSGFYLCAWSVGDRETQYFGPGTRLLVL.

The chain carries TRBV6-8 and TRBJ2-2; D is unresolved. The CDR3 runs to 15 residues. Deletions cut 2 bases from V and 0 bases from J, with 7 bases between. In germline, CDR1 is MNHGY, CDR2 SAAAGT. CDR3 in amino acids: CASSYAGPNTGELFF. CDR3 DNA sequence: TGTGCCAGCAGTTACGCTGGACCGAACACCGGGGAGCTGTTTTTT.

The rearrangement uses TRBV2 and TRBJ2-3; D gene uncertain. V shed 5 bases and J shed 6 bases, with 9 bases lying between them. Germline values: CDR1 SNHLY, CDR2 FYNNEI. The length of the CDR3 is 12 residues. The CDR3 DNA reads as TGTGCCAGCAGTTCCCTGGGTGATACGCAGTATTTT. It is translated as CASSSLGDTQYF.